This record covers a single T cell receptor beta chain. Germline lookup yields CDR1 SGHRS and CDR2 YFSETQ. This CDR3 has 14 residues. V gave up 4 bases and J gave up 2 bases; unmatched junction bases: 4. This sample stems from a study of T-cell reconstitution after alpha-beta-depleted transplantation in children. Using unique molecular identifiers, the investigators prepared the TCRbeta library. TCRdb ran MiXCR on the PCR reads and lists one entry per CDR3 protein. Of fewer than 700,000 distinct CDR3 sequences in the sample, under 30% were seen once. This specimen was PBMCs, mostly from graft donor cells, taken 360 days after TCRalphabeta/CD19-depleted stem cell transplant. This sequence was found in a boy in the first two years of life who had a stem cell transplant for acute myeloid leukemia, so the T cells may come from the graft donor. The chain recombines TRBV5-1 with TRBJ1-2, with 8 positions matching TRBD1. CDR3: CASSVGQENYGYTF. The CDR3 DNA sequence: TGCGCCAGCAGCGTGGGACAGGAGAACTATGGCTACACCTTC.